This T cell receptor beta chain was observed in a study of vaccination and CD4 T cells after COVID-19. Sequencing of cultured CD4+ T cell DNA used the Oncomine TCR Beta short-read assay. TCRdb itself ran the PCR reads through MiXCR, one entry per CDR3 protein. The repertoire holds 9,000 to 13,000 distinct CDR3 sequences, with approximately 25% as singletons. As for this clonotype: What it binds is not known.

Regarding treatment: 10-day PBMC culture with coronavirus spike peptide pools or control peptides (ViraFEST assay). This CDR3 contains 15 residues. V lost 0 bases to trimming and J lost 6 bases; unmatched junction nucleotides: 3. Looked up from germline, CDR1 is DFQATT and CDR2 is SNEGSKA (reference sequence). The sequenced sample was CD4+ T cells from blood, cultured in vitro, obtained after SARS-CoV-2 vaccination. The rearrangement joins TRBV20-1 to TRBJ2-3; 13 nucleotides agree with TRBD2. This receptor was identified in a human donor who had recovered from COVID-19. CDR3 bases: TGCAGTGCTAGAGACCCACTAGCGGGGGGGGATACGCAGTATTTT. This codes for CSARDPLAGGDTQYF.